This paragraph covers one T cell receptor (beta chain) sequence. Enrolment of Seattle patients took place during active infection, and they were followed longitudinally. Germline CDR1 and CDR2: MNHEY and SVGAGI. V lost 5 bases and J lost 3; bases outside the gene matches: 3. The CDR3 has 13 residues. The source of the sample is a study of blood T cell repertoires in COVID-19. Study background: Whether acute or convalescent, the COVID-19 samples came from the United States, Italy and Spain. The cDNA or gDNA used as material had been derived from T cells, B-cell-depleted T cells, or PBMCs.

TCRdb's table, derived via immunoSEQ multiplex PCR, lists solely in-frame clones and lacks some. In the table there are more than 200,000 clones, about 88% of which are singletons. The rearrangement uses TRBV6-5 and TRBJ1-2; 7 nucleotides agree with TRBD1. The sequenced sample consisted of peripheral blood. This TCR came from a woman aged 55-69 years with COVID-19, enrolled during active disease. The CDR3 is CASSRTGDYGYTF. The CDR3 coding sequence is TGTGCCAGCAGTAGAACAGGGGACTATGGCTACACCTTC.